Below are 3 T cell receptor beta chains sequenced from a single sample in a study of cytomegalovirus exposure and HLA in healthy donors. With 60 Vbeta and 13 Jbeta primers, the PCR was carried out. Clones were read by immunoSEQ multiplex PCR, and TCRdb kept only the in-frame ones, dropping some. The data show more than 100,000 clones, approximately 75% seen once. The sample comprised PBMCs. All receptors derive from a male donor in good health and CMV-seronegative.

The chain recombines TRBV7-2 with TRBJ2-7; 8 bases are a match to TRBD1. Germline V CDR1 and CDR2: SGHTA, FQGNSA. With V trimmed by 5 bases and J by 3 bases, 3 bases remained unmatched. The CDR3 contains 13 residues. In nucleotides, the CDR3 is TGTGCCAGCAGCATAACAGGGGGCTACGAGCAGTACTTC. This sequence encodes CASSITGGYEQYF. The complete variable domain, with remaining parts taken from reference TRBV7-2 and TRBJ2-7, reads GAGVSQSPSNKVTEKGKDVELRCDPISGHTALYWYRQSLGQGLEFLIYFQGNSAPDKSGLPSDRFSAERTGGSVSTLTIQRTQQEDSAVYLCASSITGGYEQYFGPGTRLTVT.

This clone was detected a few times. This chain joins TRBV9 and TRBJ1-5; D is unresolved. Germline assignment: CDR1 SGDLS and CDR2 YYNGEE. This CDR3 has 14 residues. V shed 6 bases and J shed 7 bases, with 17 bases lying between them. CDR3 region: CASNRNGLDQPQHF. The CDR3 DNA follows: TGTGCCAGCAACCGGAACGGACTGGACCAGCCCCAGCATTTT.

The rearrangement joins TRBV2 to TRBJ2-1, with a possible D match to TRBD1 (5 bases). Deletions cut 6 bases from V and 0 bases from J, with 9 bases between. The CDR3 is made up of 14 amino acids. CDR1 is SNHLY and CDR2 is FYNNEI in the germline V gene. The CDR3 sequence is CASRQESSYNEQFF. The CDR3 bases are TGTGCCAGCAGACAGGAGTCCTCCTACAATGAGCAGTTCTTC.